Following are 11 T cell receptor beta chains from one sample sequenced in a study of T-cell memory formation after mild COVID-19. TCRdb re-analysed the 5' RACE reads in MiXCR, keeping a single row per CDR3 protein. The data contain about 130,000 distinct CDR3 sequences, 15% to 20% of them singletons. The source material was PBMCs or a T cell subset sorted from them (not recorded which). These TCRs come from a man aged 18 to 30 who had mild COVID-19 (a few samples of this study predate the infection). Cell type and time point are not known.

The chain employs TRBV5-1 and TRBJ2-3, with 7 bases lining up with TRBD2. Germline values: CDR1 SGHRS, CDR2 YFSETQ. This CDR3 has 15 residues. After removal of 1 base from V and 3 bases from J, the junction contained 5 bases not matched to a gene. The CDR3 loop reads CASSLNPGGTDTQYF. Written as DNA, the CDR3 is TGCGCCAGCAGCTTGAATCCGGGGGGTACAGATACGCAGTATTTT.

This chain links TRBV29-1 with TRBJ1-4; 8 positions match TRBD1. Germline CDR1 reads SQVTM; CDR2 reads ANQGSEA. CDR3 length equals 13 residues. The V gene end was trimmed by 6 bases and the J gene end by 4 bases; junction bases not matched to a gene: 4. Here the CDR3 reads CSVKDRVNEKLFF. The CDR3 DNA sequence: TGCAGCGTCAAGGACAGGGTTAATGAAAAACTGTTTTTT.

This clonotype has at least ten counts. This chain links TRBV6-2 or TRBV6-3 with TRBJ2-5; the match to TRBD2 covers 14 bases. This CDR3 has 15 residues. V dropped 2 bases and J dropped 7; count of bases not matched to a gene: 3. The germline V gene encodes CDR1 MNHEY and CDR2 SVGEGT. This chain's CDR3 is CASSYPGTSGGTQYF. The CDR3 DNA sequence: TGTGCCAGCAGTTACCCCGGGACTAGCGGGGGGACCCAGTACTTC.

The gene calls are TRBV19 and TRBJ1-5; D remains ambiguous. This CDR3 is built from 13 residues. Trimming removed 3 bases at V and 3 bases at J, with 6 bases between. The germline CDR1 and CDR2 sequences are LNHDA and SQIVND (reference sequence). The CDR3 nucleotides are TGTGCCAGTAGTATCGCCATCAATCAGCCCCAGCATTTT. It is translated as CASSIAINQPQHF. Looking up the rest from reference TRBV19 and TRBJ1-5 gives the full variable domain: DGGITQSPKYLFRKEGQNVTLSCEQNLNHDAMYWYRQDPGQGLRLIYYSQIVNDFQKGDIAEGYSVSREKKESFPLTVTSAQKNPTAFYLCASSIAINQPQHFGDGTRLSIL.

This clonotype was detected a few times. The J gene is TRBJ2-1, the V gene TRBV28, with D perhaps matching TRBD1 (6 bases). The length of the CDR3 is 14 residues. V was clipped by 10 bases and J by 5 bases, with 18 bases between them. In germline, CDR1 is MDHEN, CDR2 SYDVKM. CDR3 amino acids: CATSEGGSHNEQFF. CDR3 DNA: TGTGCCACCTCCGAAGGGGGATCCCACAATGAGCAGTTCTTC.

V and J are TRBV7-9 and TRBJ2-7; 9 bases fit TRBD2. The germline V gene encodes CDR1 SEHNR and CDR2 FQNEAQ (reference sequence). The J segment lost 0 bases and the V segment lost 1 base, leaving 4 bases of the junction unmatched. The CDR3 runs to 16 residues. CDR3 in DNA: TGTGCCAGCAGCTTAGGGCTAGCGGGGCTCTCCTACGAGCAGTACTTC. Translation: CASSLGLAGLSYEQYF.

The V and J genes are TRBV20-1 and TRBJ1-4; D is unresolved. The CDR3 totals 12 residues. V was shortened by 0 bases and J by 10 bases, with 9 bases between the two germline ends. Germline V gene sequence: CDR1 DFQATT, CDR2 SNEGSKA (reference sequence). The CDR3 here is CSARDPQGKLFF. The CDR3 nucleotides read TGCAGTGCTAGAGATCCCCAAGGAAAACTGTTTTTT.

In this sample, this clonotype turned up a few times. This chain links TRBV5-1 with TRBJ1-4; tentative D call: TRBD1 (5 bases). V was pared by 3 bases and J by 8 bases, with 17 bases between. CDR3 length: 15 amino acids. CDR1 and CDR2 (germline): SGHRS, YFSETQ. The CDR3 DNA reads TGCGCCAGCAGCTACTTGGGGGTGTCGCGGGAAAAACTGTTTTTT. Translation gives CASSYLGVSREKLFF.

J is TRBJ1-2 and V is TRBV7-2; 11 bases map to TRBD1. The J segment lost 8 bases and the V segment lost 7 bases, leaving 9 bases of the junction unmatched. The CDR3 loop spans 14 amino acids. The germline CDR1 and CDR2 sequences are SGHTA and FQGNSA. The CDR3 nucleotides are TGTGCCAGCACCGGACAGGGGGCGGAATACGGCTACACCTTC. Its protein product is CASTGQGAEYGYTF. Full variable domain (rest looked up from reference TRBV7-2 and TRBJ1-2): GAGVSQSPSNKVTEKGKDVELRCDPISGHTALYWYRQSLGQGLEFLIYFQGNSAPDKSGLPSDRFSAERTGGSVSTLTIQRTQQEDSAVYLCASTGQGAEYGYTFGSGTRLTVV.

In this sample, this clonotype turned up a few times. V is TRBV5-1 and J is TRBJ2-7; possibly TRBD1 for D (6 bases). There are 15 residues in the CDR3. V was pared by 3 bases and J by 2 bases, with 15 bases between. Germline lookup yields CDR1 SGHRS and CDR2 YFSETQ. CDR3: CASSWQGQQTYEQYF. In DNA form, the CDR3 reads TGCGCCAGCAGCTGGCAAGGACAGCAAACCTACGAGCAGTACTTC.

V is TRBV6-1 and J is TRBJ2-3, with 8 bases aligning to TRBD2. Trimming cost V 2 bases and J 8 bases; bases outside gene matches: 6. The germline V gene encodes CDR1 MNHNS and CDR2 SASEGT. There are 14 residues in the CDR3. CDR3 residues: CASSESDSGVTQYF. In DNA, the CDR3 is TGTGCCAGCAGTGAATCGGATAGCGGGGTTACGCAGTATTTT.